This T cell receptor (beta chain) is drawn from a study of blood T cell repertoires in COVID-19. For the study at large: Specimens from acute and convalescent COVID-19 originated in the United States, Italy and Spain. The cDNA or gDNA used as material had been derived from T cells, B-cell-depleted T cells, or PBMCs.

Under the authors' procedure: Reference gene primers were amplified, and this amplification served to estimate nucleated cell counts. TCRdb's copy holds only in-frame clones and misses some; the assay was immunoSEQ multiplex PCR. V, J and clone size are those of that table, while D and trimming were read from the DNA. The sample lists 390,000 or so clones, roughly 85% occurring once. The CDR3 is 14 residues long. The germline CDR1 and CDR2 sequences are SGHTA and FQGNSA. Trimming cost V 1 base and J 0 bases, with 7 bases left between them. Sequenced input: peripheral blood. This chain uses TRBV7-2 with TRBJ2-7; no clear D gene. This TCR came from a woman in her 30s with active or convalescent COVID-19. This CDR3 reads CASSLVGSSYEQYF. The DNA for the CDR3 is TGTGCCAGCAGCTTAGTTGGCAGCTCCTACGAGCAGTACTTC.